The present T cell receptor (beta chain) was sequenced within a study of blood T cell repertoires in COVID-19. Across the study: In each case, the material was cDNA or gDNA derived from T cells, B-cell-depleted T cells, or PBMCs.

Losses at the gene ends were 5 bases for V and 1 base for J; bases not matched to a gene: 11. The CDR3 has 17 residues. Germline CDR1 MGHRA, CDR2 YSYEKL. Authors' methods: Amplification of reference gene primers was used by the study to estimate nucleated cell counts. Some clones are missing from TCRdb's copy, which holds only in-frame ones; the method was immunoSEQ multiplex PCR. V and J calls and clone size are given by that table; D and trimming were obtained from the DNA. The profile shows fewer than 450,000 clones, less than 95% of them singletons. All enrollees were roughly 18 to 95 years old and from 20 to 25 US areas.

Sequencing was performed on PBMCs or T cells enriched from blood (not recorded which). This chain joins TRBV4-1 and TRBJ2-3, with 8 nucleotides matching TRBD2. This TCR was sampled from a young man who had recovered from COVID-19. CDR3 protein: CASSKSTSGIGTDTQYF. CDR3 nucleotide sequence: TGCGCCAGCAGCAAGAGTACTAGCGGTATAGGCACAGATACGCAGTATTTT.